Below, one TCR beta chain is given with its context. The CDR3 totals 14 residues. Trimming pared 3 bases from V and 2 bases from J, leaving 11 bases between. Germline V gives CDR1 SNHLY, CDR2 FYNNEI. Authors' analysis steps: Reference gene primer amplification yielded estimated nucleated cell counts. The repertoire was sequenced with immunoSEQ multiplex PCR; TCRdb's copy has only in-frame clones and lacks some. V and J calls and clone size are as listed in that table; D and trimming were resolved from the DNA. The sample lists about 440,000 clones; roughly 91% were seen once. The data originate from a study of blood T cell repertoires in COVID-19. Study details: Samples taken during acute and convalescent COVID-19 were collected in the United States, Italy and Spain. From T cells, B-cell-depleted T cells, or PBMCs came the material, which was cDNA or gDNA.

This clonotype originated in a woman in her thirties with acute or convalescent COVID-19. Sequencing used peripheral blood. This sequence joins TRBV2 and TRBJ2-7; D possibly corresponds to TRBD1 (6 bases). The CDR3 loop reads CASSESQGPYEQYF. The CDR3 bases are TGTGCCAGCAGTGAGTCGCAGGGGCCCTACGAGCAGTACTTC.